This TCR beta chain came from a study of blood T cell repertoires in COVID-19. Germline V CDR1 and CDR2: SNHLY, FYNNEI. The CDR3 length is 17 residues. The V end lost 8 bases, the J end lost 4 bases, and 25 bases lay between the germline ends. The table came from immunoSEQ multiplex PCR; TCRdb's copy has only in-frame clones and leaves some out. Seen here are 90,000 to 100,000 clones, around nine tenths observed once, and the top ten hold 5.1%. What was sequenced was peripheral blood. The sequence came from a middle-aged man with acute or convalescent COVID-19. V gene TRBV2 combines with J gene TRBJ2-3; D perhaps matches TRBD2 (5 bases). This CDR3 reads CASSFGGGPLSPDTQYF. As DNA, the CDR3 is TGTGCCAGCTCCTTCGGAGGCGGACCCTTAAGCCCAGATACGCAGTATTTT.